The clone carrying this T cell receptor (beta chain) occurred once. Its antigen is unidentified. These data are taken from a study of vaccination effects on CD4 cells after COVID-19. This CDR3 is built from 14 residues. The V gene's germline CDR1 is SGHVS and CDR2 FNYEAQ. V dropped 4 bases and J dropped 4 bases, with 11 bases sitting between them. Culture proceeded for approximately 10 days, and CD4+ T cells were then isolated. Participants were given two doses of BNT162b2 or mRNA-1273 vaccine. Nucleocapsid antibody tests were negative, and the vaccine recipients had no prior SARS-CoV-2 infection. TCRdb keeps only in-frame clones here, not all; method: immunoSEQ multiplex PCR. Of some 47,000 clones listed, around 70% were seen once; the top ten hold roughly 7.2%.

Specimen: CD4+ T cells from PBMCs cultured without peptide, collected after COVID-19 vaccination. This sequence originates from a human donor who received a COVID-19 vaccine. V is TRBV7-6 and J is TRBJ1-3, with D perhaps matching TRBD1 (6 bases). The CDR3 loop reads CASSSPGTGNTIYF. DNA of the CDR3: TGTGCCAGCAGCTCGCCCGGGACAGGAAACACCATATATTTT.